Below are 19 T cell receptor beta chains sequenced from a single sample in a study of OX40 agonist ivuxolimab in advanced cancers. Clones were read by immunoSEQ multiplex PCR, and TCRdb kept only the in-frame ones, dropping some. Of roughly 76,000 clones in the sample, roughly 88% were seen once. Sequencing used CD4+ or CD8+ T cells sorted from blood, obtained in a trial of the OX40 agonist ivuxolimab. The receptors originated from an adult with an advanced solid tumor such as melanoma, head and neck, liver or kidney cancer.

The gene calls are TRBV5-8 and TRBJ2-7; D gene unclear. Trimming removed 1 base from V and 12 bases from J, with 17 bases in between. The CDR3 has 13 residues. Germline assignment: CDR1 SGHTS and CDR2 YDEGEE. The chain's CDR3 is CASSLRSSLIPYF. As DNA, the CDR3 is TGTGCCAGCAGCTTGCGATCGTCGCTAATTCCGTACTTC.

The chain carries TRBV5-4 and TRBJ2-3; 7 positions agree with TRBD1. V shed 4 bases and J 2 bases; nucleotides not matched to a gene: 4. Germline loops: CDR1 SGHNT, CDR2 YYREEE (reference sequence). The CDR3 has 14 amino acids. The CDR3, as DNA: TGTGCCAGCAGCCTCGGGACAGACACAGATACGCAGTATTTT. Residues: CASSLGTDTDTQYF. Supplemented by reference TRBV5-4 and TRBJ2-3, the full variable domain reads ETGVTQSPTHLIKTRGQQVTLRCSSQSGHNTVSWYQQALGQGPQFIFQYYREEENGRGNFPPRFSGLQFPNYSSELNVNALELDDSALYLCASSLGTDTDTQYFGPGTRLTVL.

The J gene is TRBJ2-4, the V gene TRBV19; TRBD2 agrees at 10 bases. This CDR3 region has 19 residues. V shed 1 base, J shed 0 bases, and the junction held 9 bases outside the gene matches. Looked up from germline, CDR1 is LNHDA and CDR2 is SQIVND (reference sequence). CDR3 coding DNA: TGTGCCAGTAGTATAGCGAGCGGGAGGGTTACTTTAGCCAAAAACATTCAGTACTTC. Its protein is CASSIASGRVTLAKNIQYF.

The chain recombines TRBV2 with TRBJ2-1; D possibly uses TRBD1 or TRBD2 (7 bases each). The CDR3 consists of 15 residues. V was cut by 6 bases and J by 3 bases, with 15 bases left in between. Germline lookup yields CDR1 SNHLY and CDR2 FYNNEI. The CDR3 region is CASSQGVAGYNEQFF. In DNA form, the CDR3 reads TGTGCCAGCAGCCAGGGGGTAGCGGGCTACAATGAGCAGTTCTTC.

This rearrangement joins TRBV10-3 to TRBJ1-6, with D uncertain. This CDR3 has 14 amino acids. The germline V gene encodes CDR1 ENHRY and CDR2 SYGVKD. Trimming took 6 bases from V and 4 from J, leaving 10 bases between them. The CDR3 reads CAISDGLYNSPLHF. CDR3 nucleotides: TGTGCCATCAGCGATGGACTGTATAATTCACCCCTCCACTTT.

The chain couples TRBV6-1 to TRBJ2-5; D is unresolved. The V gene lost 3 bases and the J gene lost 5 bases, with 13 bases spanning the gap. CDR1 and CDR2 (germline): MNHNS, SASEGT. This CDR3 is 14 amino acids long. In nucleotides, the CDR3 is TGTGCCAGCAGTGAGGGCGGTGCGAGGGAGACCCAGTACTTC. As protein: CASSEGGARETQYF.

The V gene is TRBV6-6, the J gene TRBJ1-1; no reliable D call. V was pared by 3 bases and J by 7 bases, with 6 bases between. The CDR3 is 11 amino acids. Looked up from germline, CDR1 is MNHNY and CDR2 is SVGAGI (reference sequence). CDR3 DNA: TGTGCCAGCAGTTATCTTCATGAAGCTTTCTTT. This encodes CASSYLHEAFF.

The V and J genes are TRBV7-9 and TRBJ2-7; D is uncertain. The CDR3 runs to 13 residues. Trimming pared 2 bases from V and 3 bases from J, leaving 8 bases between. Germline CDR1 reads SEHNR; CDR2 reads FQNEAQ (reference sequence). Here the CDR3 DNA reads TGTGCCAGCAGCTTAAACGCAGGCTACGAGCAGTACTTC. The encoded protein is CASSLNAGYEQYF.

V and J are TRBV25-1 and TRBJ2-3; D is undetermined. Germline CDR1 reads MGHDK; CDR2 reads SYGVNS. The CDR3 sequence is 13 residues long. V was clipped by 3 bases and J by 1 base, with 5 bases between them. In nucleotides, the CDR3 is TGTGCCAGCAGTGATTTAGGCACAGATACGCAGTATTTT. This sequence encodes CASSDLGTDTQYF.

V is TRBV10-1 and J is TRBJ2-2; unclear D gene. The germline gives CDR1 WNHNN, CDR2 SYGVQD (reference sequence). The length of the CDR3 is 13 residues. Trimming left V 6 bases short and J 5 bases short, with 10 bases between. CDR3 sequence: CASSSRRTGELFF. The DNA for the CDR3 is TGCGCCAGCAGCAGTCGGAGAACCGGGGAGCTGTTTTTT.

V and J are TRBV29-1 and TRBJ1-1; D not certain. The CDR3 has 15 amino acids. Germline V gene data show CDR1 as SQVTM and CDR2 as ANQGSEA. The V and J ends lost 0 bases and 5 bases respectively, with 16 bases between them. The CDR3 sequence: CSVEDWSKGGTEAFF. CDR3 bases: TGCAGCGTTGAAGATTGGTCTAAGGGAGGGACTGAAGCTTTCTTT.

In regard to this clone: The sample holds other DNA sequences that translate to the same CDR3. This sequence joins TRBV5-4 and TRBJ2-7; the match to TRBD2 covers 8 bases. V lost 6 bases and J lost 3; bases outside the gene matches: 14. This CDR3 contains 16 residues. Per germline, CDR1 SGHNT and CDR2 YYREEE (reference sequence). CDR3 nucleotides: TGTGCCAGCACCAGGATCTCGGCGGGAGGTGGCTACGAGCAGTACTTC. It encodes CASTRISAGGGYEQYF.

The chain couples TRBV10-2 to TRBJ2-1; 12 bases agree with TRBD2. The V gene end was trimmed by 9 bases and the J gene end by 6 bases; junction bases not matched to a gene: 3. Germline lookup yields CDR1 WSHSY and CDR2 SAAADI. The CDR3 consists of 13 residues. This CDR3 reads CASLTSGSNEQFF. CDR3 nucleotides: TGCGCCAGTTTGACTAGCGGGAGCAATGAGCAGTTCTTC.

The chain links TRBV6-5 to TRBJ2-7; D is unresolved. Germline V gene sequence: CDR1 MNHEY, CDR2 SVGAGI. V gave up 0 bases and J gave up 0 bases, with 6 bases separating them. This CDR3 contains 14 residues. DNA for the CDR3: TGTGCCAGCAGTTACTCGCCGGACTCCTACGAGCAGTACTTC. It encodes CASSYSPDSYEQYF.

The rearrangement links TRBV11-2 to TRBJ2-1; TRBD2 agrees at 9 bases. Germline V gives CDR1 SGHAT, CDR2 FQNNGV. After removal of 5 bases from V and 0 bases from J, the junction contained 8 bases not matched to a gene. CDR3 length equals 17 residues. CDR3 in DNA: TGTGCCAGCAGCGTAAGACTAGCGGAAGTCTCCTACAATGAGCAGTTCTTC. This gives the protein CASSVRLAEVSYNEQFF.

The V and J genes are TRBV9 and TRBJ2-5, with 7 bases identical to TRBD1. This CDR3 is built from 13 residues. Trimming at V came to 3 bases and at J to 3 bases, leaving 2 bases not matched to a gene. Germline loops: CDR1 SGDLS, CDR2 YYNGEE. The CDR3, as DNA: TGTGCCAGCAGCGCGGGACAGAAAGAGACCCAGTACTTC. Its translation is CASSAGQKETQYF.

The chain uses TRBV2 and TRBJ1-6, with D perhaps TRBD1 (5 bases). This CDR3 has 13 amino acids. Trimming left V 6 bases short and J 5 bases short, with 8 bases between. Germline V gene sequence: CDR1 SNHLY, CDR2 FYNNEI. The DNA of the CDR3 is TGTGCCAGCAGACAGGACAATAATTCACCCCTCCACTTT. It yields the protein CASRQDNNSPLHF.

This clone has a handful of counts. The CDR3, as DNA: TGTGCCAGCAGCTTGGACAGGGGGCGTGAAAAACTGTTTTTT. It yields the protein CASSLDRGREKLFF. The rearrangement joins TRBV7-9 to TRBJ1-4; 11 bases fit TRBD1. The germline CDR1 and CDR2 sequences are SEHNR and FQNEAQ (reference sequence). Germline trimming cut 3 bases from V and 7 bases from J; bases unmatched to any gene: 1. This CDR3 comprises 14 residues. Variable domain in full (rest from reference TRBV7-9 and TRBJ1-4): DTGVSQNPRHKITKRGQNVTFRCDPISEHNRLYWYRQTLGQGPEFLTYFQNEAQLEKSRLLSDRFSAERPKGSFSTLEIQRTEQGDSAMYLCASSLDRGREKLFFGSGTQLSVL.

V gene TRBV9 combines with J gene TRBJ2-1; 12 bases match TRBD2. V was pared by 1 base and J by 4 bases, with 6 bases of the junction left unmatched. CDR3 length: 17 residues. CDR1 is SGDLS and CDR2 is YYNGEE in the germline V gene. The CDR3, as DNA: TGTGCCAGCAGCGTATCATTGACTAGCGGGAGTTACAATGAGCAGTTCTTC. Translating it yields CASSVSLTSGSYNEQFF.